These T cell receptor beta chains were read from a single sample in a study of T cell repertoires in cytomegalovirus infection. Which antigens these TCRs recognize remains unknown. TCRdb processed the reads anew with MiXCR; each CDR3 protein has one entry. The sample consists of 250,000 to 300,000 distinct CDR3 sequences, roughly a fifth of them appearing once. Source: cultured PBMCs, taken from culture after CMV antigen stimulation. Receptor source: a human donor in good health (CMV status not recorded). Some clones in this sample may be carry-over from other donors' samples. The CDR3 runs from the conserved cysteine through the conserved F or W. D genes are given only for firm matches. Some rows have no size entry. The others give once, few or many, or a class for an expanded clone.

V gene: TRBV7-8
D gene: .
clone size: few
J gene: TRBJ1-5
CDR3 protein: CASKPQRNQPQHF
CDR3 DNA: TGTGCCAGCAAGCCACAGCGCAATCAGCCCCAGCATTTT

V gene: TRBV27
D gene: .
clone size: .
J gene: TRBJ2-5
CDR3 protein: CATGQGIWQIEYF
CDR3 DNA: TGTGCCACGGGGCAGGGGATATGGCAAATAGAGTACTTC

V gene: TRBV5-6
D gene: .
clone size: few
J gene: TRBJ1-5
CDR3 protein: CASSLDGGSNQPQHF
CDR3 DNA: TGTGCCAGCAGCTTGGACGGTGGAAGCAATCAGCCCCAGCATTTT

V gene: TRBV10-3
D gene: .
clone size: .
J gene: TRBJ1-2
CDR3 protein: CAISGGQGYTF
CDR3 DNA: TGTGCCATCAGTGGAGGACAGGGCTACACCTTC

V gene: TRBV5-6
D gene: TRBD2
clone size: .
J gene: TRBJ2-1
CDR3 protein: CASSLGFTSDPYNEQFF
CDR3 DNA: TGTGCCAGCAGCTTGGGGTTCACTAGCGATCCCTACAATGAGCAGTTCTTC

V gene: TRBV7-2
D gene: .
clone size: many
J gene: TRBJ1-5
CDR3 protein: CASSLVQGRAPQHF
CDR3 DNA: TGTGCCAGCAGCTTAGTCCAGGGGCGTGCGCCCCAGCATTTT

V gene: TRBV6-2/TRBV6-3
D gene: TRBD2
clone size: .
J gene: TRBJ2-1
CDR3 protein: CASRTSGRANEQFF
CDR3 DNA: TGTGCCAGCAGGACTAGCGGGAGGGCAAATGAGCAGTTCTTC

V gene: TRBV28
D gene: .
clone size: .
J gene: TRBJ1-2
CDR3 protein: CASSLRSLAHGYTF
CDR3 DNA: TGTGCCAGCAGTTTGAGGTCCCTGGCCCATGGCTACACCTTC

V gene: TRBV7-9
D gene: TRBD2
clone size: many
J gene: TRBJ2-3
CDR3 protein: CASSSQREGRSDTQYF
CDR3 DNA: TGTGCCAGCAGCTCCCAGCGGGAGGGCCGCTCAGATACGCAGTATTTT

V gene: TRBV7-9
D gene: .
clone size: many
J gene: TRBJ1-3
CDR3 protein: CASSSPGLWTLSGNTIYF
CDR3 DNA: TGTGCCAGCAGCTCCCCGGGACTTTGGACTCTCTCTGGAAACACCATATATTTT

V gene: TRBV11-2
D gene: .
clone size: few
J gene: TRBJ1-1
CDR3 protein: CASNPGLGGLYTEAFF
CDR3 DNA: TGTGCCAGCAACCCCGGGCTGGGAGGACTCTACACTGAAGCTTTCTTT

V gene: TRBV7-2
D gene: .
clone size: many
J gene: TRBJ1-1
CDR3 protein: CASSFPGAMNTEAFF
CDR3 DNA: TGTGCCAGCAGCTTCCCGGGGGCCATGAACACTGAAGCTTTCTTT

V gene: TRBV27
D gene: .
clone size: few
J gene: TRBJ1-2
CDR3 protein: CAIANRDGYTF
CDR3 DNA: TGTGCCATCGCGAACAGGGACGGCTACACCTTC

V gene: TRBV7-9
D gene: .
clone size: few
J gene: TRBJ1-1
CDR3 protein: CASSLATQAAEAFF
CDR3 DNA: TGTGCCAGCAGCTTAGCTACCCAGGCAGCTGAAGCTTTCTTT

V gene: TRBV7-9
D gene: TRBD2
clone size: few
J gene: TRBJ2-7
CDR3 protein: CASSDTLPTSGNYEQYF
CDR3 DNA: TGTGCCAGCAGCGATACCCTACCGACTAGCGGGAACTACGAGCAGTACTTC

V gene: TRBV30
D gene: .
clone size: few
J gene: TRBJ1-1
CDR3 protein: CAWSVRMTPVSEAFF
CDR3 DNA: TGTGCCTGGAGTGTACGAATGACGCCAGTTTCTGAAGCTTTCTTT

V gene: TRBV6-5
D gene: .
clone size: many
J gene: TRBJ1-1
CDR3 protein: CASSPTRRGAEAFF
CDR3 DNA: TGTGCCAGCAGCCCCACAAGGAGGGGCGCTGAAGCTTTCTTT

V gene: TRBV12-3/TRBV12-4
D gene: TRBD1
clone size: few
J gene: TRBJ2-7
CDR3 protein: CASSRTGEQYF
CDR3 DNA: TGTGCCAGCAGCCGGACAGGGGAGCAGTACTTC

V gene: TRBV20-1
D gene: TRBD1
clone size: .
J gene: TRBJ2-6
CDR3 protein: CSALTGTGVISGANVLTF
CDR3 DNA: TGCAGTGCCCTTACCGGGACAGGGGTAATATCTGGGGCCAACGTCCTGACTTTC

V gene: TRBV27
D gene: .
clone size: few
J gene: TRBJ1-1
CDR3 protein: CASSLSLGGLNTEAFF
CDR3 DNA: TGTGCCAGCAGTTTATCTCTGGGCGGATTGAACACTGAAGCTTTCTTT

V gene: TRBV12-3/TRBV12-4
D gene: .
clone size: many
J gene: TRBJ1-4
CDR3 protein: CASSLSQGNEKLFF
CDR3 DNA: TGTGCCAGCAGTTTATCACAGGGTAATGAAAAACTGTTTTTT

V gene: TRBV7-9
D gene: .
clone size: few
J gene: TRBJ2-7
CDR3 protein: CASSGRFIYEQYF
CDR3 DNA: TGTGCCAGCAGTGGACGTTTTATCTACGAGCAGTACTTC

V gene: TRBV7-9
D gene: .
clone size: .
J gene: TRBJ2-3
CDR3 protein: CASNELLDTQYF
CDR3 DNA: TGTGCCAGCAATGAGCTGCTAGATACGCAGTATTTT

V gene: TRBV4-1
D gene: .
clone size: .
J gene: TRBJ1-6
CDR3 protein: CASSQVRDSPLHF
CDR3 DNA: TGCGCCAGCAGCCAAGTCAGGGACTCACCCCTCCACTTT

V gene: TRBV10-1
D gene: TRBD2
clone size: few
J gene: TRBJ2-1
CDR3 protein: CASRGAGGEDEQFF
CDR3 DNA: TGCGCCAGCAGGGGAGCGGGAGGCGAAGATGAGCAGTTCTTC

V gene: TRBV7-9
D gene: .
clone size: .
J gene: TRBJ2-5
CDR3 protein: CASSLLLEEKETQYF
CDR3 DNA: TGTGCCAGCAGCCTACTACTAGAAGAGAAAGAGACCCAGTACTTC

V gene: TRBV20-1
D gene: TRBD1
clone size: few
J gene: TRBJ1-5
CDR3 protein: CSALSDRESQPQHF
CDR3 DNA: TGCAGTGCCCTAAGCGACAGGGAAAGTCAGCCCCAGCATTTT

V gene: TRBV7-2
D gene: .
clone size: few
J gene: TRBJ1-1
CDR3 protein: CASSLNLGGNTEAFF
CDR3 DNA: TGTGCCAGCAGCTTAAATTTGGGGGGAAACACTGAAGCTTTCTTT

V gene: TRBV12-3/TRBV12-4
D gene: .
clone size: .
J gene: TRBJ1-2
CDR3 protein: CASSSGGAYYGYTF
CDR3 DNA: TGTGCCAGCAGTTCCGGGGGCGCTTACTATGGCTACACCTTC

V gene: TRBV11-2
D gene: TRBD1
clone size: many
J gene: TRBJ2-7
CDR3 protein: CASSTSGLRQGTYEQYF
CDR3 DNA: TGTGCCAGCAGCACCTCCGGACTACGACAGGGGACCTACGAGCAGTACTTC

V gene: TRBV4-1
D gene: .
clone size: .
J gene: TRBJ2-1
CDR3 protein: CASSQPYGSRDEQFF
CDR3 DNA: TGCGCCAGCAGCCAACCTTACGGGAGTCGGGATGAGCAGTTCTTC

V gene: TRBV5-3
D gene: .
clone size: .
J gene: TRBJ2-3
CDR3 protein: CASSLVTGWGTDTQYF
CDR3 DNA: TGTGCCAGCAGCTTGGTGACAGGTTGGGGCACAGATACGCAGTATTTT

V gene: TRBV7-2
D gene: TRBD1
clone size: many
J gene: TRBJ2-2
CDR3 protein: CASSLVTGGTGELFF
CDR3 DNA: TGTGCCAGCAGCTTAGTGACAGGGGGCACCGGGGAGCTGTTTTTT

V gene: TRBV28
D gene: TRBD2
clone size: .
J gene: TRBJ2-5
CDR3 protein: CASTTSSQETQYF
CDR3 DNA: TGTGCCAGCACGACTAGCAGCCAAGAGACCCAGTACTTC

V gene: TRBV7-8
D gene: TRBD2
clone size: many
J gene: TRBJ2-2
CDR3 protein: CASSQGLAGLPGELFF
CDR3 DNA: TGTGCCAGCAGCCAGGGACTAGCGGGATTACCGGGGGAGCTGTTTTTT

V gene: TRBV6-2/TRBV6-3
D gene: TRBD1
clone size: few
J gene: TRBJ2-1
CDR3 protein: CASRQGFHNEQFF
CDR3 DNA: TGTGCCAGCCGACAGGGTTTCCACAATGAGCAGTTCTTC

V gene: TRBV7-8
D gene: .
clone size: .
J gene: TRBJ2-7
CDR3 protein: CASSSWRDGAYEQYF
CDR3 DNA: TGTGCCAGTAGCTCATGGCGGGACGGAGCTTACGAGCAGTACTTC

V gene: TRBV4-1
D gene: .
clone size: .
J gene: TRBJ1-1
CDR3 protein: CASSQTTGRGTEAFF
CDR3 DNA: TGCGCCAGCAGCCAAACGACAGGACGGGGAACTGAAGCTTTCTTT

V gene: TRBV7-2
D gene: .
clone size: many
J gene: TRBJ1-6
CDR3 protein: CASSLDHTTGANSPLHF
CDR3 DNA: TGTGCCAGCAGCTTAGACCATACAACGGGAGCTAATTCACCCCTCCACTTT